The next 2 T cell receptor beta chains were all read from a single sample in a study of T cell clonotyping in hematopoietic cell transplantation. TCRdb keeps only in-frame clones here, not all; method: immunoSEQ multiplex PCR. The sample consists of approximately 13,000 clones, around 97% of them appearing once. Sequenced material: peripheral blood mononuclear cells, taken 30 days after allogeneic stem cell transplant. These receptor sequences come from a female patient in her fifties who had an allogeneic stem cell transplant from an unrelated donor, so T cells may come from the graft donor. Some clones in this sample may be carry-over from other donors' samples.

This rearrangement joins TRBV5-1 to TRBJ2-2; 9 nucleotides match TRBD2. The CDR3 runs 16 residues. Germline CDR1 and CDR2: SGHRS and YFSETQ. V was pared by 0 bases and J by 1 base, with 1 base of the junction left unmatched. The CDR3 loop is CASSLGRGGNTGELFF. Here the CDR3 DNA reads TGCGCCAGCAGCTTGGGGCGGGGGGGGAACACCGGGGAGCTGTTTTTT.

The rearrangement uses TRBV6-1 and TRBJ1-3; 9 nucleotides line up with TRBD1. This CDR3 is built from 13 residues. The germline V gene encodes CDR1 MNHNS and CDR2 SASEGT. J gave up 4 bases and V 6 bases, and 1 base lay outside the gene matches. CDR3 nucleotides: TGTGCCAGCAGACAGGGGGCAGGAAACACCATATATTTT. This translates into CASRQGAGNTIYF.